A single T cell receptor (beta chain) is shown here with its context. Its antigen is undetermined. This entry is derived from a study of long-term antiretroviral therapy in people with HIV. Study details: Specimens dating back about a decade before the 2015 immediate-ART recommendation are the oldest included.

After removal of 4 bases from V and 12 bases from J, the junction contained 13 bases not matched to a gene. This CDR3 is built from 14 residues. CDR1 and CDR2 from the germline V gene are SGHDT and YYEEEE. An immunoSEQ assay, version v3.0, was performed at survey level. TCRdb's table, derived via immunoSEQ multiplex PCR, lists solely in-frame clones and lacks some. The sample shows 20,000 or so clones, around 86% of them seen only once. General study points: Spans of CDR3 length were tighter for HIV repertoires than for controls.

Specimen: unsorted PBMCs, collected at the start of antiretroviral therapy, before treatment. This TCR came from a woman aged 18-35 years with HIV. J is TRBJ2-1 and V is TRBV5-6; 7 bases map to TRBD2. The CDR3 DNA is TGTGCCAGCAGCCGGGGAGGGGTCTGGCTCGGGCAGTTCTTC. It yields the protein CASSRGGVWLGQFF.